These 23 T cell receptor beta chains were sequenced from one sample in a study of T cell repertoires in ileal Crohn's disease. Sequenced by immunoSEQ multiplex PCR; TCRdb stores in-frame clones only, minus some. Here the sample spans over 3,500 clones, roughly 69% being singletons. The sample consisted of ileal tissue. Receptor source: an adult with Crohn's disease.

The rearrangement uses TRBV7-2 and TRBJ2-5, with D possibly TRBD2 on 5 matching bases. Germline loops: CDR1 SGHTA, CDR2 FQGNSA. V was trimmed by 0 bases and J by 1 base, leaving 12 bases between them. This CDR3 has 16 residues. The CDR3 nucleotides are TGTGCCAGCAGCTTAGCGCGGGTTGCCAGCCAAGAGACCCAGTACTTC. Translation gives CASSLARVASQETQYF.

The J gene is TRBJ1-1, the V gene TRBV6-5; TRBD1 aligns across 7 bases. The junction had 9 bases not matched to a gene; V was cut back by 7 bases and J by 1 base. The CDR3 contains 15 residues. Germline V gives CDR1 MNHEY, CDR2 SVGAGI. The CDR3 DNA sequence: TGTGCCAGCAAGGGACAGAGGGCACGGAACACTGAAGCTTTCTTT. Encoded protein: CASKGQRARNTEAFF.

V gene TRBV19 combines with J gene TRBJ1-2; 9 nucleotides match TRBD1. Trimming at V came to 5 bases and at J to 2 bases, leaving 15 bases not matched to a gene. Per the germline V gene, CDR1 is LNHDA and CDR2 is SQIVND (reference sequence). The CDR3 runs 18 residues. CDR3 loop: CASSLRPGQGLANYGYTF. In DNA, the CDR3 is TGTGCCAGTAGTCTAAGACCGGGACAGGGTTTAGCGAACTATGGCTACACCTTC.

The CDR3 protein is CAISRDRGLQDGYTF. The CDR3 region has the DNA TGTGCCATCAGTCGGGACAGGGGACTTCAGGATGGCTACACCTTC. This rearrangement joins TRBV10-3 to TRBJ1-2, with TRBD1 matching 10 bases. Germline CDR1 reads ENHRY; CDR2 reads SYGVKD. The CDR3 length is 15 residues. V trimming: 5 bases; J trimming: 6 bases; junction bases outside the gene matches: 9.

The DNA of the CDR3 is TGTGCCAGCATAACAGGGAGAACGAGCAATCAGCCCCAGCATTTT. Its protein is CASITGRTSNQPQHF. The V and J genes are TRBV28 and TRBJ1-5; TRBD1 might be the D (6 bases). With 7 bases removed from V and 1 base from J, the gap between germline ends came to 14 bases. There are 15 residues in the CDR3. Germline values: CDR1 MDHEN, CDR2 SYDVKM.

This chain uses TRBV5-6 with TRBJ2-1; perhaps TRBD1 as D (6 bases). Germline V gene lookup returns CDR1 SGHDT and CDR2 YYEEEE. The CDR3 spans 14 residues. Deletions cut 5 bases from V and 3 bases from J, with 12 bases between. For the CDR3, the DNA is TGTGCCAGCAGGCTCGGACAGTACTACAATGAGCAGTTCTTC. Protein sequence: CASRLGQYYNEQFF.

The CDR3 sequence: CASRSTGSGYTF. DNA for the CDR3: TGTGCCAGCAGGTCGACAGGGTCCGGCTACACCTTC. The V gene is TRBV28, the J gene TRBJ1-2, with 7 nucleotides matching TRBD1. Germline CDR1 is MDHEN and CDR2 is SYDVKM. Losses at the gene ends were 6 bases for V and 8 bases for J; bases not matched to a gene: 6. This CDR3 region has 12 residues.

The genes are TRBV5-1 and TRBJ1-6, with 8 bases that match TRBD1. Germline loops: CDR1 SGHRS, CDR2 YFSETQ. The CDR3 covers 14 residues. The ends lost 1 base at V and 7 bases at J; junction bases unmatched: 1. CDR3 in DNA: TGCGCCAGCAGCTTGAGGACAGGGAATTCACCCCTCCACTTT. This encodes CASSLRTGNSPLHF.

The chain has TRBV7-2 and TRBJ1-5, with 9 bases that match TRBD1. The CDR3 sequence is 15 residues long. The trim removed 5 bases at V and 11 bases at J, leaving 13 bases unmatched. CDR1 and CDR2 from the germline V gene are SGHTA and FQGNSA. The CDR3 reads CASSMGPGQGNAQHF. In DNA, the CDR3 is TGTGCCAGCAGCATGGGGCCGGGACAGGGAAATGCCCAGCATTTT.

This clone has more than one count but fewer than ten. This chain joins TRBV5-1 and TRBJ2-7; D might be TRBD2 (6 bases). V was cut by 4 bases and J by 1 base, with 9 bases left in between. CDR3 length: 13 residues. Germline loops: CDR1 SGHRS, CDR2 YFSETQ. For the CDR3, the DNA is TGCGCCAGCAGCGGGACTGTTTCCTACGAGCAGTACTTC. Its translation: CASSGTVSYEQYF.

This chain uses TRBV30 with TRBJ1-2, with D unclear. Trimming took 0 bases from V and 8 from J, leaving 16 bases between them. The CDR3 runs 14 residues. Germline CDR1 GTSNPN, CDR2 SVGIG (reference sequence). The CDR3 loop reads CAWSVYREVGGYTF. The CDR3 region has the DNA TGTGCCTGGAGTGTATACCGGGAAGTAGGCGGCTACACCTTC.

The chain is built from TRBV13 and TRBJ2-3; unclear D gene. CDR3 length: 12 residues. Germline-derived CDR1 and CDR2 are PRHDT and FYEKMQ (reference sequence). The ends were cut back, 2 bases at V and 4 bases at J, with 4 bases in the middle. CDR3 sequence: CASSLPSDTQYF. The CDR3 DNA is TGTGCCAGCAGCTTACCATCAGATACGCAGTATTTT.

The rearrangement joins TRBV11-3 to TRBJ2-1; a possible D gene is TRBD2 (6 bases). V was trimmed by 3 bases and J by 15 bases, leaving 12 bases between them. The CDR3 extends over 11 amino acids. Germline V gene lookup returns CDR1 SGHNT and CDR2 YENEEA. CDR3 region: CASSLPGLRFF. DNA for the CDR3: TGTGCCAGCAGCTTGCCGGGACTCCGGTTCTTC. The whole variable domain, remainder taken from reference TRBV11-3 and TRBJ2-1, is EAGVVQSPRYKIIEKKQPVAFWCNPISGHNTLYWYLQNLGQGPELLIRYENEEAVDDSQLPKDRFSAERLKGVDSTLKIQPAELGDSAVYLCASSLPGLRFFGPGTRLTVL.

The J gene is TRBJ2-3, the V gene TRBV20-1; D call uncertain. This CDR3 spans 11 amino acids. Germline values: CDR1 DFQATT, CDR2 SNEGSKA (reference sequence). V was cut by 5 bases and J by 8 bases, with 11 bases left in between. In DNA, the CDR3 is TGCAGTGCTCCTACGTCTGGTACGCAGTATTTT. Protein sequence: CSAPTSGTQYF.

The rearrangement uses TRBV30 and TRBJ2-7; weak D call: TRBD2 (7 bases). V dropped 5 bases and J dropped 0 bases, with 11 bases sitting between them. Germline-derived CDR1 and CDR2 are GTSNPN and SVGIG (reference sequence). This CDR3 spans 13 amino acids. In DNA form, the CDR3 reads TGTGCCTGGGCGCGGGGGCTCTCCTACGAGCAGTACTTC. Its protein product is CAWARGLSYEQYF.

This clone was found once. The V call is TRBV7-2, the J call TRBJ1-4; the D gene is possibly TRBD1 (6 bases). Per the germline V gene, CDR1 is SGHTA and CDR2 is FQGNSA. This CDR3 spans 13 amino acids. V was shortened by 4 bases and J by 8 bases, with 11 bases between the two germline ends. The CDR3: CASSSTQGEKLFF. CDR3 bases: TGTGCCAGCAGCTCAACGCAGGGGGAAAAACTGTTTTTT.

V and J are TRBV10-2 and TRBJ2-2; 7 nucleotides agree with TRBD1. Germline CDR1 is WSHSY and CDR2 is SAAADI. The CDR3 sequence is 17 residues long. V trimming: 2 bases; J trimming: 0 bases; junction bases outside the gene matches: 6. As DNA, the CDR3 is TGCGCCAGCAGTGAGAGGGGGCCCGCAGCGAACACCGGGGAGCTGTTTTTT. It codes for CASSERGPAANTGELFF.

This chain links TRBV6-5 with TRBJ2-1; D remains unclear. Trimming took off 6 bases at V and 2 bases at J, with 14 bases between the two ends. CDR3 length: 15 amino acids. CDR1 and CDR2 from the germline V gene are MNHEY and SVGAGI. As DNA, the CDR3 is TGTGCCAGCAGACCCCCGGGTCCGGCCTACAATGAGCAGTTCTTC. Translating gives CASRPPGPAYNEQFF.

CDR3 residues: CASSLGAALEAFF. The CDR3 DNA sequence: TGTGCCAGCAGCTTAGGGGCGGCTCTTGAAGCTTTCTTT. The chain combines TRBV13 with TRBJ1-1; D is uncertain. The length of the CDR3 is 13 residues. Per germline, CDR1 PRHDT and CDR2 FYEKMQ (reference sequence). Trimming took off 0 bases at V and 7 bases at J, with 9 bases between the two ends.

This rearrangement joins TRBV12-5 to TRBJ2-3; 15 positions agree with TRBD2. V lost 3 bases, J lost 2 bases, and 3 bases stayed unmatched. Per germline, CDR1 LGHNT and CDR2 FRNRAP. This CDR3 region has 17 residues. The CDR3 region has the DNA TGTGCTAGTGGTTTAGGGACTAGCGGGGGGCACACAGATACGCAGTATTTT. Its protein is CASGLGTSGGHTDTQYF.

In this sample, this clone turned up a few times. The chain couples TRBV5-6 to TRBJ2-7; 9 bases are shared with TRBD1. V gave up 4 bases and J gave up 0 bases; unmatched junction bases: 5. CDR3 length: 15 amino acids. The V gene's germline CDR1 is SGHDT and CDR2 YYEEEE. CDR3 coding DNA: TGTGCCAGCAGCCACAGGGGGCGAGGCTCCTACGAGCAGTACTTC. Encoded protein: CASSHRGRGSYEQYF.

The CDR3 nucleotides read TGCGCCAGCAGCTTGGATTTTGGGGGGGGGCAAGGTGAGACCCAGTACTTC. This translates into CASSLDFGGGQGETQYF. The chain is built from TRBV5-1 and TRBJ2-5; D may be TRBD2 (7 bases). The CDR3 runs to 17 residues. With 0 bases removed from V and 5 bases from J, the gap between germline ends came to 20 bases. From germline, CDR1 is SGHRS and CDR2 YFSETQ.

Regarding this clone: An end of the junction differs from the germline gene, which may be a read error. This sequence joins TRBV7-7 and TRBJ1-1; perhaps TRBD1 as D (6 bases). This CDR3 has 14 residues. CDR1 SSHAT and CDR2 FNYEAQ come from the germline V gene (reference sequence). The CDR3: CASTLGGADTEAFF. In DNA form, the CDR3 reads TGTGCTAGCACACTAGGGGGGGCAGACACTGAAGCTTTCTTT. Full variable domain (missing parts from reference TRBV7-7 and TRBJ1-1): GAGVSQSPRYKVTKRGQDVTLRCDPISSHATLYWYQQALGQGPEFLTYFNYEAQPDKSGLPSDRFSAERPEGSISTLTIQRTEQRDSAMYRCASTLGGADTEAFFGQGTRLTVV.